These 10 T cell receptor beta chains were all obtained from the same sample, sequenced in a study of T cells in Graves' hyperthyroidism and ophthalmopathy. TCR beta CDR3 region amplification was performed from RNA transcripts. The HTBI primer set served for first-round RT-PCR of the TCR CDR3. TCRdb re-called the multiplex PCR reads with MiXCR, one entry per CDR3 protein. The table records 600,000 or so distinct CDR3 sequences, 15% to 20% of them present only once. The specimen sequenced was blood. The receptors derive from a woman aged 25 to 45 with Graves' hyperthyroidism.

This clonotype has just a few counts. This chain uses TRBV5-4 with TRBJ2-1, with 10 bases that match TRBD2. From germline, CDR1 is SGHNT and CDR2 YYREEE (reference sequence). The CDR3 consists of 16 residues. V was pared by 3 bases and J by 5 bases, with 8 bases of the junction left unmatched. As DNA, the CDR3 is TGTGCCAGCAGCTCCCCGGGACTAGCGTCTCACAATGAGCAGTTCTTC. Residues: CASSSPGLASHNEQFF.

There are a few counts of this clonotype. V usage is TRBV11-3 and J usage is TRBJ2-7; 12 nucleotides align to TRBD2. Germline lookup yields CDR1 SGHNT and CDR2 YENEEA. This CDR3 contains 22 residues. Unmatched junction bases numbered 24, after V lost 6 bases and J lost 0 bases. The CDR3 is CASRKNRVFALAGGPDSYEQYF. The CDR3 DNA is TGTGCCAGCAGAAAAAACAGGGTATTCGCCCTAGCGGGAGGGCCGGACTCCTACGAGCAGTACTTC.

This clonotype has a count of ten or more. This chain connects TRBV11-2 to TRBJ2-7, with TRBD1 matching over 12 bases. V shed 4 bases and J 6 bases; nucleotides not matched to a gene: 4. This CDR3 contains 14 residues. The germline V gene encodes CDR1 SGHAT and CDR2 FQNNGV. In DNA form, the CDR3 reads TGTGCCAGCAGCTGGGGACAGGGGGCGGGCGAGCAGTACTTC. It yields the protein CASSWGQGAGEQYF. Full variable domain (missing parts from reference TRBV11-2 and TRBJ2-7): EAGVAQSPRYKIIEKRQSVAFWCNPISGHATLYWYQQILGQGPKLLIQFQNNGVVDDSQLPKDRFSAERLKGVDSTLKIQPAKLEDSAVYLCASSWGQGAGEQYFGPGTRLTVT.

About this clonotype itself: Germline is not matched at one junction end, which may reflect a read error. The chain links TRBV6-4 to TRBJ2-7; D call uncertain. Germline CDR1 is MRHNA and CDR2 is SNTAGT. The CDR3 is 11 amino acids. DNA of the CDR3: TGTGCCAGCCCCGCACCCCTCGAGCAATACTTC. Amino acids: CASPAPLEQYF.

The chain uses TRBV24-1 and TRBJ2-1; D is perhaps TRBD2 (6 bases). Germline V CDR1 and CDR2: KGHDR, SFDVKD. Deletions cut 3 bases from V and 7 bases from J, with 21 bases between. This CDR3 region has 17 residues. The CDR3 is CATSDTSSTFNLNEQFF. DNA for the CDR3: TGTGCCACCAGTGATACTAGCAGCACCTTTAACCTAAATGAGCAGTTCTTC.

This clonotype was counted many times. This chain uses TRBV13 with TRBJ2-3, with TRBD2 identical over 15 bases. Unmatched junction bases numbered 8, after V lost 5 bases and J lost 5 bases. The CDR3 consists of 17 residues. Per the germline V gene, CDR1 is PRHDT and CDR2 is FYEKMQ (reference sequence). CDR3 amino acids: CASSRPGLAGGGDTQYF. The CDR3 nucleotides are TGTGCCAGCAGCCGGCCGGGACTAGCGGGAGGAGGAGATACGCAGTATTTT.

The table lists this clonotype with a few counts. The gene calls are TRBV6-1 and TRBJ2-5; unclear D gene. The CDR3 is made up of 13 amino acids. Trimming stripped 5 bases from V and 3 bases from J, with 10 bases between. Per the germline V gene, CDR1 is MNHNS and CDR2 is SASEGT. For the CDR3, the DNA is TGTGCCAGCAGTTTTAGGGCGAAAGAGACCCAGTACTTC. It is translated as CASSFRAKETQYF.

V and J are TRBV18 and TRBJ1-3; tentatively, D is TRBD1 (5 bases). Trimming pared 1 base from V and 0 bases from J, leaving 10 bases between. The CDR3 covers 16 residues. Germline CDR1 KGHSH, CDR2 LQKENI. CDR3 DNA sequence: TGTGCCAGCTCACCACGGCAGGGAGTCTCTGGAAACACCATATATTTT. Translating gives CASSPRQGVSGNTIYF.

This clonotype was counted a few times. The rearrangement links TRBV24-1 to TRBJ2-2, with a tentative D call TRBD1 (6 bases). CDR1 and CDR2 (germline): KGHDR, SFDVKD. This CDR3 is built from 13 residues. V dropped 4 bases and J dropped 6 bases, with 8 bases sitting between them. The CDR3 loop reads CATSDYRAGELFF. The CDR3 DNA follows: TGTGCCACCAGTGACTACAGGGCCGGGGAGCTGTTTTTT.

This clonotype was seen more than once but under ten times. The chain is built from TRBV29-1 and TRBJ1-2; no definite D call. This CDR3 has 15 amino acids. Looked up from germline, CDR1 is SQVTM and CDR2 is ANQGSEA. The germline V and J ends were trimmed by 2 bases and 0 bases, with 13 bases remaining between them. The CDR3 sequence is CSVEYGPLSNYGYTF. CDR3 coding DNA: TGCAGCGTTGAATATGGGCCCCTTTCTAACTATGGCTACACCTTC. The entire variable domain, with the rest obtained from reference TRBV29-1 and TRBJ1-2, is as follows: SAVISQKPSRDICQRGTSLTIQCQVDSQVTMMFWYRQQPGQSLTLIATANQGSEATYESGFVIDKFPISRPNLTFSTLTVSNMSPEDSSIYLCSVEYGPLSNYGYTFGSGTRLTVV.